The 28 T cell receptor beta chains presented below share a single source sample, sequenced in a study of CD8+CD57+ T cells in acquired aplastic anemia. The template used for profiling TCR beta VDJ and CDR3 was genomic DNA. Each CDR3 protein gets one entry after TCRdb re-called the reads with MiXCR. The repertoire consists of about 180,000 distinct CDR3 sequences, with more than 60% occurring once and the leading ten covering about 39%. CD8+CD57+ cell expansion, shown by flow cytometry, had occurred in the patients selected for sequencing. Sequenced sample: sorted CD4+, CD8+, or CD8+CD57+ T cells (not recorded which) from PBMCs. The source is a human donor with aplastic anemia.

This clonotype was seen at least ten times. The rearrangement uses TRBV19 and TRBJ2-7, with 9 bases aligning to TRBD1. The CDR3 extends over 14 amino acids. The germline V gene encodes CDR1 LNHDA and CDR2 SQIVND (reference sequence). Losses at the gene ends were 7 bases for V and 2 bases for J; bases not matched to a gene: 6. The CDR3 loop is CASTKGQGAYEQYF. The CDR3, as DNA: TGTGCCAGTACCAAGGGACAGGGAGCCTACGAGCAGTACTTC.

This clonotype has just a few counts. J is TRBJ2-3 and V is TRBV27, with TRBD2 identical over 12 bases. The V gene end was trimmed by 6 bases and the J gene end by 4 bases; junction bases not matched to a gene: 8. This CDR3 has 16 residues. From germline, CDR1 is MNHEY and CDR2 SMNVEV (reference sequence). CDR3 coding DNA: TGTGCCAGCAGGTACCTAGCGGGGGGGGCAGCAGATACGCAGTATTTT. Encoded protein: CASRYLAGGAADTQYF.

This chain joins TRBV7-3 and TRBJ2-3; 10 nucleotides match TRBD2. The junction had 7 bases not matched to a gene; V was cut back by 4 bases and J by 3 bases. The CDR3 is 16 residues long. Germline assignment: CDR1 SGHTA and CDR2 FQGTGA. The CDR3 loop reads CASSSTGTSVTDTQYF. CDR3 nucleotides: TGTGCCAGCAGCTCTACCGGGACTAGCGTGACAGATACGCAGTATTTT.

The CDR3 is CASSQTSGRAVQYF. In DNA form, the CDR3 reads TGTGCCAGCAGCCAGACTAGCGGGAGGGCCGTGCAGTACTTC. The chain carries TRBV7-8 and TRBJ2-7; TRBD2 matches at 14 bases. This CDR3 has 14 residues. Germline values: CDR1 SGHVS, CDR2 FQNEAQ. After removal of 5 bases from V and 9 bases from J, the junction contained 6 bases not matched to a gene.

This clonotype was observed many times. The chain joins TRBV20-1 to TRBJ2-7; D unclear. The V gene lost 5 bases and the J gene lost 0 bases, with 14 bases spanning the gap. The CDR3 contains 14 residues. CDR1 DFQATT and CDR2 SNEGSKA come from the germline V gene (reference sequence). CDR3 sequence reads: CSAPPLGSSYEQYF. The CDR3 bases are TGCAGTGCTCCTCCTCTGGGCAGCTCCTACGAGCAGTACTTC.

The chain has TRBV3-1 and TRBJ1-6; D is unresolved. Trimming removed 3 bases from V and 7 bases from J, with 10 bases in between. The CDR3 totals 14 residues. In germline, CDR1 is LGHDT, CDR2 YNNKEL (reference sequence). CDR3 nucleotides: TGTGCCAGCAGCCAGGCCGGGGAAAATTCACCCCTCCACTTT. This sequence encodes CASSQAGENSPLHF.

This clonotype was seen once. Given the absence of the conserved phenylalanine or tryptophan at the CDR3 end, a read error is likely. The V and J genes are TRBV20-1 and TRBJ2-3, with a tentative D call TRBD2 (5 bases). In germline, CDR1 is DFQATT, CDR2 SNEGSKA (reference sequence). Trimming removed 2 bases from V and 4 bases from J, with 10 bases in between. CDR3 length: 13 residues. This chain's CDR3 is CSARRLAPDTQYL. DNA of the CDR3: TGCAGTGCTAGACGCCTAGCTCCAGATACGCAGTATCTT.

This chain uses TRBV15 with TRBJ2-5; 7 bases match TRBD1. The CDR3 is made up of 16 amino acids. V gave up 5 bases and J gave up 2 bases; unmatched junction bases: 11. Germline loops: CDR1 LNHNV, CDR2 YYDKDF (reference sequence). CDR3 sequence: CATSGYRDSLQETQYF. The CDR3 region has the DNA TGTGCCACCAGCGGCTACCGGGACAGCTTACAAGAGACCCAGTACTTC.

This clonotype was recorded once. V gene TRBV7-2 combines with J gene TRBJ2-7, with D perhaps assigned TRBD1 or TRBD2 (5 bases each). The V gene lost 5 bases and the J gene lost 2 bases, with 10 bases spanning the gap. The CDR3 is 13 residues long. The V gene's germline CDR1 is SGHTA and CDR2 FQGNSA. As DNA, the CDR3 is TGTGCCAGCAGCCACGGGACCACCTACGAGCAGTACTTC. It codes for CASSHGTTYEQYF.

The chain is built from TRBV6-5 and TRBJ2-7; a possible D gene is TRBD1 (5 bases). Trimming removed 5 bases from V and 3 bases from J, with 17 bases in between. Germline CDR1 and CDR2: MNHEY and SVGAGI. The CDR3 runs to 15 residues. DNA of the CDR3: TGTGCCAGCAGTGAAGCCCGCCTGGGGCGCTACGAGCAGTACTTC. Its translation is CASSEARLGRYEQYF.

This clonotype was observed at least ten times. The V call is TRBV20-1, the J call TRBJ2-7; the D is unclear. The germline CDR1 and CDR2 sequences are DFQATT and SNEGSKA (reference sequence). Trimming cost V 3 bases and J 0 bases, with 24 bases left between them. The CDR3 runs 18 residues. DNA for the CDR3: TGCAGTGCTAGGGTTGGACCTAAAAGCTCCTTGAGCTCCTACGAGCAGTACTTC. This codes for CSARVGPKSSLSSYEQYF.

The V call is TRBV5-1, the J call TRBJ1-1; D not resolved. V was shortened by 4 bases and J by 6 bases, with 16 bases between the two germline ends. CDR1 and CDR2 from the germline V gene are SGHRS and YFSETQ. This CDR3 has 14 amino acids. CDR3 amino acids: CASSQPTVKPEAFF. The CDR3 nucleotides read TGCGCCAGCAGCCAACCAACAGTTAAGCCTGAAGCTTTCTTT.

CDR3 coding DNA: TGTGCCAGCAGCTTAGTTGGTGGAGGGGAAGAGACCCAGTACTTC. It encodes CASSLVGGGEETQYF. The chain recombines TRBV7-6 with TRBJ2-5; TRBD2 might be the D (6 bases). V was shortened by 1 base and J by 3 bases, with 12 bases between the two germline ends. The germline V gene encodes CDR1 SGHVS and CDR2 FNYEAQ. This CDR3 spans 15 amino acids.

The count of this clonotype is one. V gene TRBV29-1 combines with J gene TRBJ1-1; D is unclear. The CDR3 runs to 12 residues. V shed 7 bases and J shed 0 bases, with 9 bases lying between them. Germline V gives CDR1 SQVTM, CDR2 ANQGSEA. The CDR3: CSADPLNTEAFF. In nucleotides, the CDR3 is TGCAGCGCGGACCCATTGAACACTGAAGCTTTCTTT.

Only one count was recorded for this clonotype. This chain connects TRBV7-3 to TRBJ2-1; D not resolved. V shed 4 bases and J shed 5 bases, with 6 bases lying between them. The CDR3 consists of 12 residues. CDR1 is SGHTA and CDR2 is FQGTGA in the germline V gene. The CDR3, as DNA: TGTGCCAGCAGCTCCGATCACAATGAGCAGTTCTTC. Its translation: CASSSDHNEQFF.

In DNA, the CDR3 is TGCAGTGCTCCCGACCGACCTAATGAAAAACTGTTTTTT. It specifies CSAPDRPNEKLFF. This chain joins TRBV20-1 and TRBJ1-4; D is unclear. CDR3 length: 13 residues. V was cut by 5 bases and J by 3 bases, with 10 bases left in between. Germline CDR1 DFQATT, CDR2 SNEGSKA (reference sequence).

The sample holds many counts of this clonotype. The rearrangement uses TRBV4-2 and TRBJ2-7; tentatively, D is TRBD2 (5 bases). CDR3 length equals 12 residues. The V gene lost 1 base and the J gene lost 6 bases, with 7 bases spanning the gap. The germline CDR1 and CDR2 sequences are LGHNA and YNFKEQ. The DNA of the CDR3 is TGTGCCAGCAGCCAAGGCGAGGGCGAGCAGTACTTC. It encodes CASSQGEGEQYF.

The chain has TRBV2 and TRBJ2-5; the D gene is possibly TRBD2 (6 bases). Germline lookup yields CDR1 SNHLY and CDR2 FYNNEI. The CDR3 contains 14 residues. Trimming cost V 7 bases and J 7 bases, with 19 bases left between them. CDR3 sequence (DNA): TGTGCCAGCAACTCTGGAGGGCCTTTCGGGACCCAGTACTTC. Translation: CASNSGGPFGTQYF.

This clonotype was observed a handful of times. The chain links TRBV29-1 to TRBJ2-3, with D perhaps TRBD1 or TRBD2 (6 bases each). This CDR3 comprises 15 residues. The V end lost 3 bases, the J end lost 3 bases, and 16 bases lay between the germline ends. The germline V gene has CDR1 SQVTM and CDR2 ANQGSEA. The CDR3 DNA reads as TGCAGCGTTGAGCGGATGGGGGGCCAAACAGATACGCAGTATTTT. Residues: CSVERMGGQTDTQYF.

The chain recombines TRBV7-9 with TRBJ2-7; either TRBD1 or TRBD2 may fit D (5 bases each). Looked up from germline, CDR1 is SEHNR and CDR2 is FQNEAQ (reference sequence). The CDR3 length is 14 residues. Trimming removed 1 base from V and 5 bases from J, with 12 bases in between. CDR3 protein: CASSLGGQGDEQYF. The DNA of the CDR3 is TGTGCCAGCAGCTTAGGAGGGCAGGGCGACGAGCAGTACTTC.

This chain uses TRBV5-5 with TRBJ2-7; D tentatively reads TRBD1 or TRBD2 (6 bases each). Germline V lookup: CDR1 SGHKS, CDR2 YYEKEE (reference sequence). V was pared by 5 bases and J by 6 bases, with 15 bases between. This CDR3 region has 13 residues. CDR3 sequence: CASREGGVGEQYF. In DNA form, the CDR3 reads TGTGCCAGCAGGGAGGGGGGTGTTGGCGAGCAGTACTTC.

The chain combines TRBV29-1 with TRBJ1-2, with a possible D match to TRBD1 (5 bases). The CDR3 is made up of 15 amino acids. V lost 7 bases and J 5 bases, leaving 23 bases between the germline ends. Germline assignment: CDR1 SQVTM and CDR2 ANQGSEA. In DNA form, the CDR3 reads TGCAGCGCCATCGTCCGGGACGTTGCCTGGTATGGCTACACCTTC. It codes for CSAIVRDVAWYGYTF.

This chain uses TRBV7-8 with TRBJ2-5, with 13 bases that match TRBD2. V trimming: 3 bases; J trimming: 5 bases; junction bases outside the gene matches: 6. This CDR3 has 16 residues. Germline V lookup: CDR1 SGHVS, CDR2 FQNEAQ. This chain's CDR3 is CASSLVLAGGHETQYF. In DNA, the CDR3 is TGTGCCAGCAGCTTGGTACTAGCGGGGGGGCATGAGACCCAGTACTTC.

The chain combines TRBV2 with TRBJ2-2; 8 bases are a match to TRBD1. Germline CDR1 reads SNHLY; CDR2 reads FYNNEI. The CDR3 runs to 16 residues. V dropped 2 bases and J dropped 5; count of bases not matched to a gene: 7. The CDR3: CASSEIQGATTGELFF. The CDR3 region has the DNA TGTGCCAGCAGTGAAATCCAGGGGGCGACTACCGGGGAGCTGTTTTTT.

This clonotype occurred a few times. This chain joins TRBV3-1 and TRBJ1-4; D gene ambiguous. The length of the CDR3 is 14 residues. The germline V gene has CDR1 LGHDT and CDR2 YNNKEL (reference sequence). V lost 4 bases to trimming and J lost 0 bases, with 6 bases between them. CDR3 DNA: TGTGCCAGCAGCCCCTCTACAACTAATGAAAAACTGTTTTTT. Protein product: CASSPSTTNEKLFF.

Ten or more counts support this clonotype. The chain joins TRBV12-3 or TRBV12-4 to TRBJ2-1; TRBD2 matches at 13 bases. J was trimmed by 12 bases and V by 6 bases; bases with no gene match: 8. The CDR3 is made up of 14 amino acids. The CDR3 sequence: CASSHTSGGAGQFF. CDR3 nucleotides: TGTGCCAGCAGCCATACTAGCGGGGGGGCCGGGCAGTTCTTC.

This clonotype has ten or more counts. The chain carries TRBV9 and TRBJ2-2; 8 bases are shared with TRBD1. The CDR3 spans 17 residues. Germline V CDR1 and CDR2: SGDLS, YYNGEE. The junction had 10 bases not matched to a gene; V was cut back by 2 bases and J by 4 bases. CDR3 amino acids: CASSVFETGAVTGELFF. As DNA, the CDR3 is TGTGCCAGCAGCGTCTTCGAGACAGGGGCGGTCACCGGGGAGCTGTTTTTT.

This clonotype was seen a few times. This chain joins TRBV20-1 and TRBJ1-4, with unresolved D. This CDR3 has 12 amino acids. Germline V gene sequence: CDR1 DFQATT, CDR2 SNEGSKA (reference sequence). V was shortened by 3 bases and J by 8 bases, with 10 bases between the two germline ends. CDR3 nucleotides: TGCAGTGCTAGGACCGGTGGCGAAAAACTGTTTTTT. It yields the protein CSARTGGEKLFF.